Below, one T cell receptor beta chain is given with its context. The target antigen is unknown. These data originate in a study of T cell repertoires in cytomegalovirus infection. Study summary: The authors used CMV epitopes that were HLA-C-restricted (recently identified) and HLA-B-restricted (well studied). Public TCR beta signatures were indicative of both CMV infection and a matching HLA type. Notes on the study in general: Summed public TCR beta family frequency identified CMV carriers bearing the relevant HLA. The ex vivo response was dominated by HLA-C-restricted CMV-specific TCR beta clonotypes.

One entry per CDR3 protein, called by TCRdb with MiXCR from the reads. The repertoire holds about 920,000 distinct CDR3 sequences, with roughly 31% as singletons. Sequencing used cultured CD8+ T cells from PBMCs, obtained from culture after CMV antigen stimulation. The sequence derives from a human donor in good health (CMV status not recorded). Some clones in this sample may be carry-over from other donors' samples.

CDR3 nucleotides: TGCGCCAGCAGCCAAGATAGGACTAGCGGGGGATACGAGCAGTACTTC. Translated: CASSQDRTSGGYEQYF. The rearrangement links TRBV4-1 to TRBJ2-7, with 13 bases matching TRBD2. The germline V gene encodes CDR1 MGHRA and CDR2 YSYEKL. The J segment lost 4 bases and the V segment lost 0 bases, leaving 3 bases of the junction unmatched. This CDR3 spans 16 amino acids.